The present TCR beta chain was sequenced within a study of cytomegalovirus exposure and HLA in healthy donors. Primers for the PCR totalled 60 Vbeta and 13 Jbeta. The protocol was immunoSEQ multiplex PCR, while the TCRdb copy is restricted to in-frame clones and leaves out a portion. The sample has 100,000 to 150,000 clones; roughly four fifths are singletons. Germline loops: CDR1 LGHNA, CDR2 YSLEER. V dropped 3 bases and J dropped 3 bases, with 9 bases sitting between them. This CDR3 has 13 amino acids. V is TRBV4-3 and J is TRBJ2-7, with D tentatively TRBD2 (5 bases). The sequence was obtained from a boy younger than 18 in good health and CMV-seronegative. Material: PBMCs. The CDR3 sequence is CASSQEVYYEQYF. The CDR3 coding sequence is TGCGCCAGCAGCCAGGAGGTATACTACGAGCAGTACTTC.